This T cell receptor (beta chain) was identified during a study of T-cell reconstitution after alpha-beta-depleted transplantation in children (dated by TCRdb to the mid-2010s). The study in broad terms: Using TCR repertoire profiling, the study quantitatively followed how T-cell immune reconstitution unfolded in children after TCRalphabeta/CD19-depleted allogeneic hematopoietic cell transplantation.

The CDR3 contains 13 residues, cysteine and phenylalanine counted. Only the CDR3 part of the read is kept: 39 bases, read in frame from the first base. Via the germline V gene (reference sequence), CDR1 is SEHNR and CDR2 FQNEAQ. Receptors were amplified or captured by PCR. These reads were obtained on an Illumina HiSeq 2500. TCR libraries were prepared with molecular barcoding, using unique molecular identifiers to normalize TCRbeta repertoire quantification. Using fastp trimming at Q25 and MiXCR clonotype assembly, TCRdb reanalyzed the public sequencing data and kept in-frame beta chains. Identical CDR3 proteins give one entry, which carries the most common genes and DNA. This sample lists hundreds of thousands of distinct CDR3 sequences; roughly 33% were detected once. 2.4% of the sample goes to the ten largest clones. Note on this clonotype: Its antigen target is currently unknown. One end of the junction does not line up with germline, which may come from a read error.

The sequence joins TRBV7-9 to TRBJ1-1, with no reliable assignment of the D segment. The sample consisted of PBMCs from the stem cell graft donor, taken from the stem cell graft. The sequence was obtained from a human donor who donated a stem cell graft to a child with aplastic anemia. The CDR3 reads CASSFNMNSEAFF. The DNA is TGTGCCAGCAGCTTCAATATGAACAGTGAAGCTTTCTTT.